One and the same sample provided the 27 T cell receptor beta chains below, sequenced in a study of identical twins. TCRdb re-analysed the 5' RACE reads in MiXCR, keeping a single row per CDR3 protein. The sample contains about 520,000 distinct CDR3 sequences, 20% to 25% of which appear only once. Separately, the same data were catalogued under a study of T cells expressing NK-cell markers.

The specimen was CD4+ T cells sorted from blood. Source of these receptors: a woman under 30 in good health.

In this sample, this clonotype turned up a few times. V is TRBV7-2 and J is TRBJ2-4; a possible D gene is TRBD2 (6 bases). V was clipped by 8 bases and J by 7 bases, with 12 bases between them. The CDR3 length is 12 residues. CDR1 and CDR2 from the germline V gene are SGHTA and FQGNSA. CDR3 in DNA: TGTGCCAGCGGGGGGAGTGGGAACATTCAGTACTTC. Amino acids: CASGGSGNIQYF.

This clonotype was observed at least ten times. This chain uses TRBV20-1 with TRBJ2-2, with unresolved D. The CDR3 has 14 residues. From germline, CDR1 is DFQATT and CDR2 SNEGSKA (reference sequence). Trimming shortened V by 4 bases and J by 1 base, and 10 bases separated the two germline ends. CDR3 in amino acids: CSATRQQNTGELFF. CDR3 bases: TGCAGTGCTACAAGGCAGCAGAACACCGGGGAGCTGTTTTTT.

This clonotype was observed a few times. The chain uses TRBV9 and TRBJ1-1; D not certain. CDR1 is SGDLS and CDR2 is YYNGEE in the germline V gene. This CDR3 spans 14 amino acids. Trimming pared 0 bases from V and 2 bases from J, leaving 8 bases between. The CDR3 sequence: CASSVVGGNTEAFF. The CDR3 DNA follows: TGTGCCAGCAGCGTAGTCGGCGGAAACACTGAAGCTTTCTTT.

A few counts support this clonotype. This chain joins TRBV6-1 and TRBJ1-1, with D maybe TRBD1 (5 bases). CDR3 size: 15 residues. Trimming stripped 5 bases from V and 11 bases from J, with 24 bases between. CDR1 MNHNS and CDR2 SASEGT come from the germline V gene. The CDR3 loop reads CASSQRTMGLRDAFF. DNA for the CDR3: TGTGCCAGCAGTCAACGGACAATGGGCCTTCGTGACGCTTTCTTT.

This clonotype was seen a handful of times. The chain recombines TRBV20-1 with TRBJ2-3; D remains unclear. CDR1 is DFQATT, CDR2 SNEGSKA, per germline (reference sequence). The CDR3 sequence is 15 residues long. V was clipped by 1 base and J by 0 bases, with 11 bases between them. The CDR3 region is CSARGQASSTDTQYF. In nucleotides, the CDR3 is TGCAGTGCTAGAGGTCAAGCGTCTAGCACAGATACGCAGTATTTT.

This clonotype was seen only a few times. The V gene is TRBV5-1, the J gene TRBJ2-3; D uncertain. There are 12 residues in the CDR3. V was trimmed by 5 bases and J by 1 base, leaving 5 bases between them. Germline lookup yields CDR1 SGHRS and CDR2 YFSETQ. The DNA of the CDR3 is TGCGCCAGCAGACACCGCACAGATACGCAGTATTTT. This codes for CASRHRTDTQYF.

The rearrangement links TRBV11-2 to TRBJ1-1, with D hard to call. Germline V gene data show CDR1 as SGHAT and CDR2 as FQNNGV. The V end lost 3 bases, the J end lost 0 bases, and 8 bases lay between the germline ends. The CDR3 contains 14 residues. The CDR3 nucleotides read TGTGCCAGCAGCTTGTTCCGAATGAACACTGAAGCTTTCTTT. Translation: CASSLFRMNTEAFF.

As for this clonotype: One end of the junction does not line up with germline, which may come from a read error. This chain joins TRBV7-8 and TRBJ1-2; D ambiguous. The CDR3 contains 15 residues. Germline V gene sequence: CDR1 SGHVS, CDR2 FQNEAQ. The CDR3 nucleotides read TGCGCCAGCAGCTTAGAGGGCTCCGGGAACTATGGCTACACCTTC. Translation: CASSLEGSGNYGYTF.

The sample holds many counts of this clonotype. The V gene is TRBV12-3 or TRBV12-4, the J gene TRBJ2-1; unclear D gene. There are 14 residues in the CDR3. Trimming pared 3 bases from V and 1 base from J, leaving 7 bases between. CDR3 in DNA: TGTGCCAGCAGTTTGGGCGAATCCTACAATGAGCAGTTCTTC. Its protein product is CASSLGESYNEQFF.

V is TRBV14 and J is TRBJ2-2; perhaps TRBD1 as D (5 bases). Germline CDR1 is SGHDN and CDR2 is FVKESK. The CDR3 consists of 16 residues. V was cut by 2 bases and J by 4 bases, with 14 bases left in between. The CDR3 region has the DNA TGTGCCAGCAGCCAAATAGGGGCCCCCCGCACCGGGGAGCTGTTTTTT. Encoded protein: CASSQIGAPRTGELFF.

V gene TRBV29-1 combines with J gene TRBJ2-5; D might be TRBD2 (5 bases). This CDR3 spans 12 amino acids. The germline gives CDR1 SQVTM, CDR2 ANQGSEA. The V gene lost 4 bases and the J gene lost 5 bases, with 11 bases spanning the gap. The CDR3 coding sequence is TGCAGCGTTGCGGAGTCGGGGGAGACCCAGTACTTC. Translation: CSVAESGETQYF.

V is TRBV4-3 and J is TRBJ2-5; D is possibly TRBD2 (6 bases). V lost 0 bases and J lost 4, with 12 bases in between. The germline CDR1 and CDR2 sequences are LGHNA and YSLEER. This CDR3 region has 15 residues. CDR3 nucleotide sequence: TGCGCCAGCAGCCAAGATCCAACTAGCAGAGAGACCCAGTACTTC. This translates into CASSQDPTSRETQYF.

The genes are TRBV20-1 and TRBJ2-7; D is unclear. The CDR3 extends over 12 amino acids. Germline V CDR1 and CDR2: DFQATT, SNEGSKA (reference sequence). The CDR3 spells CSATSGFYEQYF. The CDR3, as DNA: TGCAGCGCCACTTCCGGATTCTACGAGCAGTACTTC.

The table lists this clonotype with a few counts. The chain links TRBV5-1 to TRBJ1-5, with 8 nucleotides matching TRBD1. V shed 4 bases, J shed 3 bases, and the junction held 6 bases outside the gene matches. The CDR3 is 15 amino acids. Per germline, CDR1 SGHRS and CDR2 YFSETQ. CDR3 in amino acids: CASSDGTGPNQPQHF. The CDR3 DNA reads as TGCGCCAGCAGCGACGGGACAGGCCCCAATCAGCCCCAGCATTTT.

A few counts support this clonotype. This chain links TRBV5-1 with TRBJ1-6; D unclear. Germline CDR1 is SGHRS and CDR2 is YFSETQ. V shed 2 bases and J shed 7 bases, with 16 bases lying between them. This CDR3 region has 16 residues. The CDR3 loop reads CASSFRGLVENSPLHF. The CDR3 bases are TGCGCCAGCAGCTTTCGAGGGCTTGTAGAAAATTCACCCCTCCACTTT.

V gene TRBV20-1 combines with J gene TRBJ2-3; 10 positions match TRBD1. Germline loops: CDR1 DFQATT, CDR2 SNEGSKA (reference sequence). CDR3 length: 15 residues. Losses at the gene ends were 4 bases for V and 5 bases for J; bases not matched to a gene: 9. Here the CDR3 DNA reads TGCAGTGCTACGACAGGGGGCCACGGCGTAGATACGCAGTATTTT. Translated, it gives CSATTGGHGVDTQYF.

This clonotype occurred a few times. V and J are TRBV9 and TRBJ2-5; TRBD2 agrees at 7 bases. Germline CDR1 is SGDLS and CDR2 is YYNGEE. This CDR3 contains 16 residues. V lost 0 bases to trimming and J lost 5 bases; unmatched junction nucleotides: 10. CDR3 sequence reads: CASSVALAAPQETQYF. The CDR3 nucleotides read TGTGCCAGCAGCGTAGCTCTAGCGGCCCCGCAGGAGACCCAGTACTTC.

The sample holds many counts of this clonotype. This chain links TRBV29-1 with TRBJ1-2, with a tentative D call TRBD1 (6 bases). CDR1 and CDR2 from the germline V gene are SQVTM and ANQGSEA. The V end lost 7 bases, the J end lost 5 bases, and 17 bases lay between the germline ends. The CDR3 has 13 residues. The CDR3 sequence: CSGDSEGTYGYTF. CDR3 DNA: TGCAGCGGCGATTCCGAGGGGACATATGGCTACACCTTC. Full variable domain (remainder filled in from reference TRBV29-1 and TRBJ1-2): SAVISQKPSRDICQRGTSLTIQCQVDSQVTMMFWYRQQPGQSLTLIATANQGSEATYESGFVIDKFPISRPNLTFSTLTVSNMSPEDSSIYLCSGDSEGTYGYTFGSGTRLTVV.

In this sample, this clonotype turned up a few times. The gene calls are TRBV10-3 and TRBJ1-6; no firm D call. Germline loops: CDR1 ENHRY, CDR2 SYGVKD. V was shortened by 3 bases and J by 14 bases, with 20 bases between the two germline ends. CDR3 length equals 15 residues. CDR3 nucleotide sequence: TGTGCCATCAGTGACCCCGGCGGCAAAGCATTCGCCCTCCACTTT. Its protein is CAISDPGGKAFALHF.

The V and J genes are TRBV12-3 or TRBV12-4 and TRBJ1-2; 8 bases match TRBD1. CDR3 length: 14 amino acids. Trimming took 8 bases from V and 2 from J; bases not matched to a gene: 7. The CDR3 sequence: CASRKDRVNYGYTF. CDR3 nucleotide sequence: TGTGCCAGCCGGAAGGACAGGGTCAACTATGGCTACACCTTC.

The V call is TRBV9, the J call TRBJ2-5; 12 positions match TRBD2. The germline gives CDR1 SGDLS, CDR2 YYNGEE. V dropped 0 bases and J dropped 2; count of bases not matched to a gene: 2. CDR3 length: 16 amino acids. CDR3 DNA sequence: TGTGCCAGCAGCGTAGGCGGGACTAGCGGGCAAGAGACCCAGTACTTC. This codes for CASSVGGTSGQETQYF.

V gene TRBV24-1 combines with J gene TRBJ2-2; the D gene is possibly TRBD1 (6 bases). The germline V gene has CDR1 KGHDR and CDR2 SFDVKD. The V end was cut by 5 bases, the J end by 0 bases, with 9 bases between. CDR3 size: 15 residues. DNA for the CDR3: TGTGCCACCAGTGCAAGGGGGACGAACACCGGGGAGCTGTTTTTT. Encoded protein: CATSARGTNTGELFF.

The rearrangement uses TRBV29-1 and TRBJ1-2; D not resolved. Germline CDR1 SQVTM, CDR2 ANQGSEA. The CDR3 extends over 10 amino acids. The V end was cut by 4 bases, the J end by 7 bases, with 7 bases between. The CDR3 sequence is CSVGGAGYTF. The CDR3 coding sequence is TGCAGCGTTGGTGGTGCTGGCTACACCTTC.

This clonotype came up many times. The CDR3: CASSVGMGGQGYEQYF. As DNA, the CDR3 is TGTGCCAGCAGCGTAGGAATGGGAGGGCAGGGCTACGAGCAGTACTTC. The V and J genes are TRBV9 and TRBJ2-7; 7 positions match TRBD2. The germline CDR1 and CDR2 sequences are SGDLS and YYNGEE. With V trimmed by 0 bases and J by 3 bases, 9 bases remained unmatched. The CDR3 sequence is 16 residues long.

The rearrangement links TRBV12-3 or TRBV12-4 to TRBJ2-6; D remains unclear. The ends were cut back, 6 bases at V and 0 bases at J, with 15 bases in the middle. This CDR3 comprises 17 residues. The chain's CDR3 is CASSNPRGISGANVLTF. CDR3 in DNA: TGTGCCAGCAGCAACCCCCGTGGGATCTCTGGGGCCAACGTCCTGACTTTC.

This clonotype was seen ten or more times. This chain links TRBV20-1 with TRBJ2-5, with D maybe TRBD2 (5 bases). V was pared by 1 base and J by 3 bases, with 9 bases between. The CDR3 is 13 residues long. The germline V gene encodes CDR1 DFQATT and CDR2 SNEGSKA (reference sequence). CDR3 in amino acids: CSARVDGEETQYF. CDR3 bases: TGCAGTGCTAGAGTGGACGGGGAAGAGACCCAGTACTTC.

The J gene is TRBJ2-3, the V gene TRBV28; TRBD2 agrees at 7 bases. V gave up 6 bases and J gave up 8 bases; unmatched junction bases: 11. CDR1 is MDHEN, CDR2 SYDVKM, per germline. The CDR3 consists of 14 residues. DNA for the CDR3: TGTGCCAGCAGAACCGGGACTAAGCTCGTTACGCAGTATTTT. This sequence encodes CASRTGTKLVTQYF.